This T cell receptor beta chain is from a study of CD8+ T cells in alopecia areata. Study-level information: Treated patients received severity scores based on the percentage of scalp area affected.

Turning to this clone: Its specificity is not known.

Once RNA had been extracted, it was reverse transcribed into cDNA to act as the sequencing template. The data were produced by immunoSEQ multiplex PCR, yet TCRdb's version contains in-frame clones alone and is incomplete. The sample carries some 150,000 clones, about 86% recorded once. As to treatment: oral pan-JAK inhibitor, 5-10 mg twice daily. Overall study results and limits: Tissue-resident alphabeta T cells belonging to normal skin likewise get sequenced within scalp specimens.

The TCR sequence derives from a human donor with alopecia areata. Sequenced material: CD8+ T cells sorted from blood, taken at week 4, from a patient treated with tofacitinib.

CDR3 in DNA: TGCGCCAGCAGCTTTGGGACTAGTGGCACCGGGGAGCTGTTTTTT. Translating it yields CASSFGTSGTGELFF. V and J are TRBV5-1 and TRBJ2-2; 8 bases align to TRBD2. The junction had 4 bases not matched to a gene; V was cut back by 2 bases and J by 4 bases. The CDR3 runs 15 residues. Germline-derived CDR1 and CDR2 are SGHRS and YFSETQ.